This is a list of T cell receptor beta chains from one sample in a study of T cells in Graves' hyperthyroidism and ophthalmopathy. One entry per CDR3 protein, called by TCRdb with MiXCR from the multiplex PCR reads. The table lists about 59,000 distinct CDR3 sequences, roughly 58% of them singletons. Sequencing was performed on blood. The receptor set was obtained from a woman aged 60 to 75 with Graves' ophthalmopathy. Both conserved end residues are trimmed from each CDR3. The D gene is left open where the match is weak.

TRBD2	TRBV7-8	ANSFLAGAYEQY
NA	TRBV6-4	ASSEGTQETQY
NA	TRBV6-5	ASSYETSGSTEAF
NA	TRBV19	ASSIIGASNQPQH
NA	TRBV19	ASSAFTGYYGYT
NA	TRBV20-1	SARLATNEKLF
TRBD1	TRBV20-1	SARDGGTGLYEQY
NA	TRBV9	ASSPKVATKGTQY
NA	TRBV25-1	ASSGGPEQY
TRBD2	TRBV7-6	ASSLAARTSGVAEQY
TRBD2	TRBV20-1	SARGERDSYEQY
TRBD1	TRBV7-9	TSTLAAGGPLDVLT
TRBD2	TRBV10-3	AISEINSGSPEQY
TRBD2	TRBV6-5	ASRLLAGGPGAKNIQY
NA	TRBV20-1	SAGDYGPTDTQY
TRBD1	TRBV20-1	SARDGDRGDTTNTEAF
NA	TRBV11-2	ASSLAGGYVGSYEQY
NA	TRBV6-6	ASEKENQPQY
NA	TRBV19	ASSIVGGYT
NA	TRBV29-1	SVGGLVAYEQY
NA	TRBV20-1	SARLGPEQY
NA	TRBV5-6	ASSFDYGRMNTEAF
TRBD1	TRBV19	ASSRAGTGAPEAF
TRBD1	TRBV7-2	ASSLYGTGGYGYT
TRBD1	TRBV12-3/TRBV12-4	ASSKPPGQGFGYT
NA	TRBV9	ASSVVAGPLEYGELF
TRBD1	TRBV12-3/TRBV12-4	ASRAQQGTGELF
TRBD2	TRBV7-6	ASSLAARTSGEEQY
NA	TRBV10-3	AISESYRSSHYGYT
TRBD2	TRBV5-5	ASSLGSSGYYEQF
TRBD1	TRBV9	ASSVGGQGGSPLH
TRBD1	TRBV25-1	ASSGQGQFENTGEQF
NA	TRBV7-6	ASSPGAAGELFFGETQY
NA	TRBV14	ASSQVREFGTQY
TRBD1	TRBV20-1	SASSLGQGPY
TRBD2	TRBV20-1	SARDPASGRGSYVNEQF
NA	TRBV7-9	ASSPGTVDFGELF
TRBD2	TRBV5-1	ASSQVGLAGGPEQF
TRBD1	TRBV7-2	ASSPHPGQADSHNEQF
TRBD2	TRBV20-1	SAPGTSGELF
TRBD2	TRBV28	ASSFLAGGLYEQY
TRBD2	TRBV20-1	SARRLAGSDDEQY
NA	TRBV9	ASSVGQFNSPLR
NA	TRBV20-1	SARDGSGDNEAF
TRBD2	TRBV7-9	ASRDSGSSTDTQY
NA	TRBV12-3/TRBV12-4	ASSSRGFEQF
NA	TRBV5-4	ASSLEQGSGANVLT
NA	TRBV9	ASSVASSGANVLT
NA	TRBV18	ATSPGQAVGEKLF
TRBD1	TRBV5-8	ASSRFGTGLYEQY
TRBD2	TRBV20-1	SLGGTSGYEQY
TRBD2	TRBV7-2	ASRRAGTSGLTDTQY
TRBD2	TRBV6-2/TRBV6-3	ASSAGTSGRNNEQF
TRBD1	TRBV12-3/TRBV12-4	ASSRQGKNSPLH
TRBD2	TRBV7-7	ASSIGLAAGDTQY